This TCR beta chain emerged from a study of regulatory T cells in long-lasting Graves disease. Study-level results: Graves' patients with persistent disease showed TCR diversity lower than patients newly diagnosed.

CDR3 length: 15 amino acids. Germline-derived CDR1 and CDR2 are MDHEN and SYDVKM. Germline trimming cut 5 bases from V and 0 bases from J; bases unmatched to any gene: 3. Relying on iRepertoire HTBI primers and Arm-PCR of CDR3 regions, the team built TCR beta libraries. Per the original data handling: Identification across samples found fewer than 65 TRBV and fewer than 15 TRBJ segments. MiXCR, applied by TCRdb to the multiplex PCR reads, yields one record per CDR3 protein. The V and J calls reflect TCRdb's pipeline rather than the authors' work. Of some 410,000 distinct CDR3 sequences in the sample, around 15% were seen once. The time point denotes: newly diagnosed GD, antithyroid drugs for less than 3 months. PBMC RNA served as the TCR library source. This clonotype showed up many times. As yet, its antigen is unknown. The same sample was also studied in work on T cells in Graves' hyperthyroidism and ophthalmopathy.

This TCR was sampled from a young woman with Graves disease. V and J are TRBV28 and TRBJ2-7; 11 bases match TRBD1. The sample consisted of peripheral blood mononuclear cells (PBMCs), taken at new diagnosis, from a patient treated with antithyroid drugs. CDR3 sequence: CASSPGQGVSYEQYF. The CDR3 DNA reads TGTGCCAGCAGTCCGGGACAGGGGGTCTCCTACGAGCAGTACTTC.